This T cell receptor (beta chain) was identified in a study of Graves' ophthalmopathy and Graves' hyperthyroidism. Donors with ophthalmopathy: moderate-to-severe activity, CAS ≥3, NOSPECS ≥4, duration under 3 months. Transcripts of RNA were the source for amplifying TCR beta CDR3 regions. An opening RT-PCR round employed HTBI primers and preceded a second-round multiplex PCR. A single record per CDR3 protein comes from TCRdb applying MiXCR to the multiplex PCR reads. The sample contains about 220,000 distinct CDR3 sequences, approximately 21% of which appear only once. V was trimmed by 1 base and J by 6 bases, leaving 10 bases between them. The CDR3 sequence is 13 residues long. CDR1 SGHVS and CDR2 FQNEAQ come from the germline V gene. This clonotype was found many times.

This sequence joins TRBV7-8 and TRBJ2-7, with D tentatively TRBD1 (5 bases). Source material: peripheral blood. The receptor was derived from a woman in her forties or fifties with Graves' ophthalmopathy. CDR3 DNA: TGTGCCAGCAGCTTAGTCCAGGGCGGCGAGCAGTACTTC. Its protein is CASSLVQGGEQYF.